Sequencing of this T cell receptor beta chain was carried out in a study of cytomegalovirus exposure and HLA in healthy donors. Whole-study findings and limits: Specificity for CMV antigens was confirmed in vitro for three of the CMV-associated chains.

Primers: 60 Vbeta forward and 13 Jbeta reverse. The repertoire was sequenced with immunoSEQ multiplex PCR; TCRdb's copy has only in-frame clones and lacks some. The table includes 150,000 to 200,000 clones, roughly 86% detected once. Concerning this clone itself: Its antigen is as yet unknown.

The material sequenced was PBMCs. The TCR comes from a man aged 35-49 years in good health and CMV-seropositive.

In DNA form, the CDR3 reads TGCGCCAGCAGCTGGACTAGCGGAACTAGCACAGATACGCAGTATTTT. Translated: CASSWTSGTSTDTQYF. The chain employs TRBV5-1 and TRBJ2-3; 10 nucleotides agree with TRBD2. The CDR3 is 16 residues long. V gave up 3 bases and J gave up 0 bases; unmatched junction bases: 4. Germline CDR1 SGHRS, CDR2 YFSETQ.